These T cell receptor beta chains were read from a single sample in a study of CD8 T cells in Susac syndrome. One entry per CDR3 protein results from TCRdb running MiXCR on the immunoSEQ multiplex PCR reads. Of about 200,000 distinct CDR3 sequences listed, under 97% are singletons. What was sequenced was CD4+ T cells from PBMCs. The origin of the receptors is a human donor with multiple sclerosis. CDR3s include the opening cysteine and the closing phenylalanine or tryptophan. D genes are given only for firm matches.

>TRBV30|NA
CAWQGLSRGYTF
>TRBV9|TRBD1
CASSVGRRDRGVDEQFF
>TRBV20-1|TRBD2
CSASGTSGGIQETQYF
>TRBV27|NA
CASSFGPGYGYTF
>TRBV20-1|NA
CSARDERIIQYF
>TRBV7-9|TRBD2
CASSLGTSGTDTQYF
>TRBV4-3|TRBD1
CASSQGSGPGGDEKLFF
>TRBV20-1|TRBD1
CSARDLTGGLGDTEAFF
>TRBV9|NA
CASSVADNQPQHF
>TRBV20-1|TRBD1
CSASPDRVYGYTF
>TRBV24-1|NA
CATSDQTGYGGELFF
>TRBV6-4|NA
CASGQGQVTEAFF
>TRBV7-9|NA
CASSSPDRPNEQFF
>TRBV13|TRBD2
CASSLVSGGARENEQFF
>TRBV27|NA
CASSLEGYSNQPQHF
>TRBV11-1|NA
CASGGPTENIQYF
>TRBV7-6|TRBD1
CASSSDRGREQYF
>TRBV20-1|NA
CSARSPRRPDTQYF
>TRBV7-2|TRBD2
CASSLGGSQETQYF
>TRBV5-4|NA
CASSLFATDTQYF
>TRBV5-1|TRBD1
CASSTRGSGANVLTF
>TRBV7-2|NA
CASISPWGTEAFF
>TRBV6-2/TRBV6-3|TRBD1
CASSYGSGTAIYEQYF
>TRBV29-1|NA
CSVEDRDEAFF
>TRBV7-9|NA
CASTPPGTQQFF
>TRBV30|TRBD1
CAWRAGNRGHNQPQHF
>TRBV19|NA
CASTKTGITYNSPLHF
>TRBV27|NA
CASSPRDPRETQYF
>TRBV30|NA
CAWSRGANRDTEAFF
>TRBV4-3|TRBD1
CASSHDRDDYGYTF
>TRBV30|NA
CAWRIPLFGTQYF
>TRBV7-2|NA
CASSLLSGVPETQYF
>TRBV5-1|TRBD1
CASSLAGTGQETQYF
>TRBV7-2|NA
CASTSSAGHSEAFF
>TRBV6-6|TRBD2
CASTHGGGGVYEQYF
>TRBV30|NA
CAWTTTFKAEAFF
>TRBV7-2|TRBD1
CASNFRGLGTEAFF
>TRBV15|NA
CATSRDLSNQPQHF
>TRBV4-2|NA
CASSPYSRTGELFF
>TRBV30|NA
CAWSLPTRGYEQYF
>TRBV20-1|NA
CSARRDSYEQYF
>TRBV12-5|NA
CASGRPFSTDTQYF
>TRBV4-2|TRBD2
CASSQDSGTSGGAWGEQYF
>TRBV30|NA
CAWSRPMNTEAFF
>TRBV28|NA
CASSLLGVDTQYF
>TRBV7-9|TRBD1
CASTSGQVDNEQFF
>TRBV23-1|NA
CASSPLTGTPFGTQYF
>TRBV29-1|NA
CSVEVDPLRGTQYF
>TRBV4-2|TRBD1
CASSQETGYSYEQYF
>TRBV15|NA
CATSRVHLKSNEQFF
>TRBV20-1|NA
CSAGRAQETQYF
>TRBV3-1|NA
CASSPPGRQETQYF
>TRBV7-9|NA
CASSLGFGGALRNEQFF
>TRBV5-6|NA
CASSLLQGHEQYF
>TRBV9|NA
CASSAQGGSEAFF
>TRBV11-2|TRBD2
CASSPRLAGGNEQFF
>TRBV5-4|TRBD2
CASSSLGGEGRLNF
>TRBV12-5|NA
CASGLVQDTEAFF
>TRBV27|TRBD1
CASSRDRVSQPQHF